The entry below describes one TCR beta chain. Its antigen is currently unknown. This sample was included in a study of early T cells in non-severe SARS-CoV-2 infection. Study information: Sequencing targeted bulk RNA from unsorted whole blood, leaving chains unpaired. Overall study findings and caveats: The study's VDJdb matching favored anti-spike CD8 responses and missed private and CD4 specificities.

Individual cDNA molecules were tagged with unique molecular identifiers, the study reported. TCRdb ran MiXCR on the 5' RACE reads and lists one entry per CDR3 protein. The table records 81,000 or so distinct CDR3 sequences, about an eighth of them present only once. Sequenced input: whole blood. The sequence was obtained from an adult who was a healthcare worker with PCR-confirmed SARS-CoV-2 infection or an uninfected control (not recorded which).

CDR3 in amino acids: CASRPRQGVYEQYF. The DNA for the CDR3 is TGTGCCAGCCGCCCTCGACAGGGCGTCTACGAGCAGTACTTC. The rearrangement uses TRBV2 and TRBJ2-7, with 7 bases that match TRBD1. The germline CDR1 and CDR2 sequences are SNHLY and FYNNEI. This CDR3 comprises 14 residues. V lost 8 bases, J lost 3 bases, and 10 bases stayed unmatched.